Listed here is a single TCR beta chain. Trimming removed 4 bases from V and 0 bases from J, with 10 bases in between. The CDR3 length is 14 residues. Looked up from germline, CDR1 is LNHDA and CDR2 is SQIVND (reference sequence). The data stem from a study of blood T cell repertoires in COVID-19. Study information: The United States, Italy and Spain were the sources of the acute and convalescent COVID-19 samples. T cells, B-cell-depleted T cells, or PBMCs provided the cDNA or gDNA that served as material.

In the source study's methods: The authors estimated nucleated cell counts from reference gene primer amplification. Data came from immunoSEQ multiplex PCR; TCRdb stores just in-frame clones and leaves some out. V and J calls and clone size come straight from that table; D and trimming were deduced from the DNA. This table has about 130,000 clones, roughly four fifths appearing once. The material sequenced was peripheral blood. The chain uses TRBV19 and TRBJ2-7; weak D call: TRBD2 (5 bases). The clonotype was recovered from a man in his forties or fifties with active or convalescent COVID-19. The CDR3 DNA reads as TGTGCCAGTAGTACCCGGACTGTCTCCTACGAGCAGTACTTC. Protein: CASSTRTVSYEQYF.